This is a list of T cell receptor beta chains from one sample in a study of regulatory dendritic cells for organ transplantation. Sequencing used immunoSEQ multiplex PCR; TCRdb keeps in-frame clones, though not all of them. The sample shows some 28,000 clones, around 84% of them seen only once. Sequenced input: naive CD4+ T cells from blood. These receptors were obtained from a human donor in good health. Both conserved end residues are trimmed from each CDR3.

>TRBV5-1|TRBJ1-1
ASSSITGRMNTEAF
>TRBV2|-
ASRQEGNQPQY
>TRBV19|TRBJ2-5
ASSPSGLATETQY
>TRBV5-1|TRBJ1-1
ASSPGTGRTEAF
>TRBV27|TRBJ1-5
ASSMGQHSNQPQH
>TRBV7-2|TRBJ1-2
ASSPGGYFDYGYT
>TRBV2|TRBJ2-2
ASSGQGPSNTGELF
>TRBV6-6|TRBJ2-3
ASSSPGQRTDTQY
>TRBV6-1|TRBJ2-1
ASSENTRQGL
>TRBV12-5|TRBJ1-2
ASAGTQGDYGYT
>TRBV4-3|TRBJ2-2
ASSQVDIGELF
>TRBV5-4|TRBJ1-2
ASSPFGGLNYGYT
>TRBV7-7|TRBJ2-5
ASSLAGGRSETQY
>TRBV6-5|TRBJ2-4
ASSLQGREGIQY
>TRBV11-2|TRBJ1-2
ASSSPTVLNYGYT
>TRBV5-4|TRBJ2-3
ASRIQGTDTQY
>TRBV25-1|TRBJ2-7
ASSDPGTGTYEQY
>TRBV11-2|TRBJ1-2
ASRVLVEGYT
>TRBV6-5|TRBJ1-2
ASSYPSGVGYT
>TRBV18|TRBJ1-1
ASSPPGQPNTEAF
>TRBV7-7|TRBJ1-1
ASSLSQNTEAF
>TRBV7-2|TRBJ2-3
ASSPPSGTGPRTQY
>TRBV25-1|TRBJ2-3
ASLDTSSTDTQY
>TRBV10-3|TRBJ1-1
AISDFGDTEAF
>TRBV4-1|TRBJ2-6
ASSQDQGLGANVLT
>TRBV6-1|TRBJ2-2
ATFSGGLPGELF
>TRBV7-9|TRBJ2-2
ASSLLAGGPPGELF
>TRBV9|TRBJ1-1
ASSEETGSYTEAF
>TRBV5-1|TRBJ2-1
ASSSGGTSTYNEQF
>TRBV7-3|TRBJ2-5
ASSLISAGETH
>TRBV18|TRBJ1-1
ASSAGTGGGMNTEAF
>TRBV6-1|TRBJ1-5
ASSSQLTSNQPQH
>TRBV2|TRBJ2-3
ASRLILAGGATDTQY
>TRBV9|TRBJ1-2
ASSVEAAGNYGYT
>TRBV6-5|TRBJ1-5
ASSYSRGGEQPQH
>TRBV19|TRBJ2-7
ASSISLSGFYYEQY
>TRBV4-1|TRBJ2-3
ASSQVFSGGRADTQY
>TRBV11-1|TRBJ1-2
ATSDSRNGYT
>TRBV7-9|TRBJ1-6
ASSSPGQYNSPLH
>TRBV5-1|TRBJ2-7
ASSSSLSYEQY
>TRBV11-1|TRBJ2-3
ASSLGLAADTQY